This T cell receptor beta chain appears in the sequencing data of a study of CD8+CD57+ T cells in acquired aplastic anemia. Germline CDR1 and CDR2: SEHNR and FQNEAQ (reference sequence). CDR3 length equals 11 residues. Trimming stripped 7 bases from V and 10 bases from J, with 13 bases between. Patients selected for sequencing had displayed CD8+CD57+ cell expansion by flow cytometry. Each patient had severe acquired aplastic anemia. Genomic DNA acted as the template from which TCR beta VDJ combination and CDR3 sequence profiling were carried out. TCRdb processed the reads anew with MiXCR; each CDR3 protein has one entry. Of about 190,000 distinct CDR3 sequences listed, under 55% are singletons. The sample holds one count of this clonotype.

The sequencing input was sorted CD4+, CD8+, or CD8+CD57+ T cells (not recorded which) from PBMCs. The V call is TRBV7-9, the J call TRBJ2-5; D is uncertain. This TCR came from a human donor with aplastic anemia. The DNA of the CDR3 is TGTGCCAGCACCTCCCAAGTTGGCCAGTACTTC. It translates to CASTSQVGQYF.